The rows below give T cell receptor beta chains drawn from one sample of a study of cytomegalovirus exposure and HLA in healthy donors. The repertoire was sequenced with immunoSEQ multiplex PCR; TCRdb's copy has only in-frame clones and lacks some. The sample lists 100,000 to 150,000 clones; less than 80% were seen once. The sample was PBMCs. The receptors here all came from a man aged 25-45 years in good health and CMV-seronegative. The CDR3 runs from the conserved cysteine through the conserved F or W. A D gene is named only where the DNA matches it firmly. For some rows the clone size is stated as once, few or many, or as a class when expanded; others skip it.

-,TRBJ1-1,TRBV9,-,TGTGCCAGCAGCGCCCGTGGCGGGAGTGGCACTGAAGCTTTCTTT,CASSARGGSGTEAFF
-,TRBJ2-7,TRBV10-3,-,TGTGCCATCAGCGACGGGGGACAGAGGAATTACGAGCAGTACTTC,CAISDGGQRNYEQYF
TRBD2,TRBJ2-1,TRBV28,-,TGTGCCAGCAGTCCCTCCCTAGCGGGGGCCGTTGAGCAGTTCTTC,CASSPSLAGAVEQFF
-,TRBJ2-7,TRBV15,-,TGTGCCACCAGCAGAGTCCCTGGCGGGGTTTACTCCTACGAGCAGTACTTC,CATSRVPGGVYSYEQYF
TRBD2,TRBJ2-2,TRBV11-3,-,TGTGCCAGCAGCTCATCGGGGGGTGGGACCGGGGAGCTGTTTTTT,CASSSSGGGTGELFF
TRBD1,TRBJ1-6,TRBV9,-,TGTGCCAGCAGCGACCGGGACAGGGGCTCATCACCCCTCCACTTT,CASSDRDRGSSPLHF
-,TRBJ2-7,TRBV4-1,few,TGCGCCAGCAGCCAAGATGGTAAGGCCGGGTACGAGCAGTACTTC,CASSQDGKAGYEQYF
-,TRBJ1-5,TRBV27,-,TGTGCCAGCAGTTTACTGATCGGGAATCAGCCCCAGCATTTT,CASSLLIGNQPQHF
-,TRBJ1-1,TRBV28,-,TGTGCCAGCAGTCCCCCTGGACCTCGAGGGGCTTTCTTT,CASSPPGPRGAFF
TRBD1,TRBJ2-2,TRBV7-2,-,TGTGCCAGCAGCTCTACCGGGACAGGGCTTCTCGGGGAGCTGTTTTTT,CASSSTGTGLLGELFF
TRBD1,TRBJ2-5,TRBV28,few,TGTGCCAGCACCCTCGGCCGGGACAGGGTTTTCCAAGAGACCCAGTACTTC,CASTLGRDRVFQETQYF
-,TRBJ1-1,TRBV5-1,-,TGCGCCAGCAGCTTGGCCTCAGGGGCTACTGAAGCTTTCTTT,CASSLASGATEAFF
TRBD2,TRBJ2-1,TRBV5-5,few,TGTGCCAGCAGTGAGGGGTGGCGGGGGATCTACAATGAGCAGTTCTTC,CASSEGWRGIYNEQFF
TRBD1,TRBJ2-7,TRBV29-1,-,TGCAGCGTTTTAGGTTTTGGGACAGTCTCCTACGAGCAGTACTTC,CSVLGFGTVSYEQYF
TRBD2,TRBJ2-5,TRBV2,once,TGTGCCAGCAGTGGTTCGCTAGCGGGGAACCAAGAGACCCAGTACTTC,CASSGSLAGNQETQYF
-,TRBJ2-1,TRBV7-2,-,TGTGCCAGCAGCTTAGCAGGGCGGGGAAAATACAATGAGCAGTTCTTC,CASSLAGRGKYNEQFF
-,TRBJ2-3,TRBV27,-,TGTGCCAGCAGTTTCACCAGGGGCTCGAGAACAGATACGCAGTATTTT,CASSFTRGSRTDTQYF
TRBD2,TRBJ2-1,TRBV10-2,-,TGCGCCAGCAGGGTTTCAGCGGGGGAGTACAATGAGCAGTTCTTC,CASRVSAGEYNEQFF
TRBD1,TRBJ1-2,TRBV9,-,TGTGCCAGCAGCGGGGGACAGAACTATGGCTACACCTTC,CASSGGQNYGYTF
-,TRBJ2-1,TRBV27,-,TGTGCCAGCAGTTTATCCCTCCGCAATGAGCAGTTCTTC,CASSLSLRNEQFF
TRBD1,TRBJ2-7,TRBV6-1,-,TGTGCCCCTGGGGGGACAGGGAGGTACGAGCAGTACTTC,CAPGGTGRYEQYF
-,TRBJ2-3,TRBV6-6,-,TGTGCCCACGGGTATACGGGGGGCCTCCAGTATTTT,CAHGYTGGLQYF
TRBD2,TRBJ2-3,TRBV10-3,-,TGTGCCGCAGACACCGGGACTAGCGGAATCACAGATACGCAGTATTTT,CAADTGTSGITDTQYF
TRBD1,TRBJ1-1,TRBV5-1,-,TGCGCCAGCAGCGTGGGGCGACAGGGCCTCACTGAAGCTTTCTTT,CASSVGRQGLTEAFF
TRBD1,TRBJ2-7,TRBV9,-,TGTGCCAGCAGCGGGGACAGGGCGTACGAGCAGTACTTC,CASSGDRAYEQYF
-,TRBJ2-5,TRBV2,-,TGTGCCAGCAGTGAAGAGCGGAGAGAGACCCAGTACTTC,CASSEERRETQYF
-,TRBJ1-2,TRBV7-2,few,TGTGCCAGCAGGCCGAGGGGGTTCAACTATGGCTACACCTTC,CASRPRGFNYGYTF